The present entry profiles one T cell receptor (beta chain) with its context. The data were taken from a study of blood T cell repertoires in COVID-19. On the study more broadly: Both acute and convalescent COVID-19 samples were obtained from the United States, Italy and Spain. PBMCs, B-cell-depleted T cells, or T cells provided the cDNA or gDNA that made up the material.

The germline gives CDR1 SGHAT, CDR2 FQNNGV. Germline trimming cut 3 bases from V and 2 bases from J; bases unmatched to any gene: 3. This CDR3 is 15 amino acids long. Seattle participants joined during active infection and were tracked over time. As originally analysed: Reference gene primer amplification yielded estimated nucleated cell counts. Assay used: immunoSEQ multiplex PCR; TCRdb lists only in-frame clones, some missing. Clonal size and the V and J genes are those of that table, whereas D and trimming came from the DNA. The sample carries about 260,000 clones, more than 85% recorded once. Sequenced sample: peripheral blood. The TCR originated in a person under 30 with COVID-19, enrolled during active disease. The chain uses TRBV11-2 and TRBJ2-7; 11 bases match TRBD2. The CDR3, as DNA: TGTGCCAGCAGCTTTAGCGGGAGGGCCCCCTACGAGCAGTACTTC. This codes for CASSFSGRAPYEQYF.